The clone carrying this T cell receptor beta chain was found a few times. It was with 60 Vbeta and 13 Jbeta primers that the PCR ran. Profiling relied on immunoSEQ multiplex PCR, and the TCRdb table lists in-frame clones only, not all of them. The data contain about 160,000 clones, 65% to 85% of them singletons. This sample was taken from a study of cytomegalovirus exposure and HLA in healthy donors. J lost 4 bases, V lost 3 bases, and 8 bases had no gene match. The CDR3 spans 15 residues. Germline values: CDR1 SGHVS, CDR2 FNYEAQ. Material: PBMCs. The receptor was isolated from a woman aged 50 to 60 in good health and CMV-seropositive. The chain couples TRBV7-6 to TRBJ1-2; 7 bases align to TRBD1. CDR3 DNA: TGTGCCAGCAGCTTGGGCCCCGGGACAGTCTATGGCTACACCTTC. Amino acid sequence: CASSLGPGTVYGYTF.